A single TCR beta chain is shown here with its context. The entry originates in a study of OX40 agonist ivuxolimab in advanced cancers. Whole-study context: Patients undergoing dose escalation presented with hepatocellular carcinoma, melanoma, renal cell or head and neck cancer.

Here immunoSEQ multiplex PCR was the method, and the copy in TCRdb shows in-frame clones only, minus some. The sample contains approximately 46,000 clones, approximately 86% of which appear only once. There are 15 residues in the CDR3. The germline gives CDR1 SGHVS, CDR2 FQNEAQ. The germline V and J ends were trimmed by 4 bases and 0 bases, with 10 bases remaining between them. The rearrangement joins TRBV7-8 to TRBJ2-1, with TRBD1 as a possible D gene (5 bases). The clonotype comes from an adult with an advanced solid tumor such as melanoma, head and neck, liver or kidney cancer. This material consisted of CD4+ or CD8+ T cells sorted from blood, taken in a trial of the OX40 agonist ivuxolimab. The CDR3 reads CASSSQGSSYNEQFF. In DNA, the CDR3 is TGTGCCAGCAGCTCCCAGGGTAGCTCCTACAATGAGCAGTTCTTC. Full variable domain (rest looked up from reference TRBV7-8 and TRBJ2-1): GAGVSQSPRYKVAKRGQDVALRCDPISGHVSLFWYQQALGQGPEFLTYFQNEAQLDKSGLPSDRFFAERPEGSVSTLKIQRTQQEDSAVYLCASSSQGSSYNEQFFGPGTRLTVL.